This TCR beta chain was recorded in a study of T cell responses to AZD1222 COVID-19 vaccine (dated by TCRdb to about 2021). In terms of the full investigation: AZD1222 recipients whose second dose came at about 4 weeks and those whose second dose came at about 12 weeks were combined into one group, since spike-specific TCR depth and breadth did not differ between the two schedules. A total of over 230 trial participants underwent TCR sequencing, of whom about 200 received two doses of AZD1222 and approximately 25 received two doses of the MenACWY control vaccine. Enrollment into the trials was organized by age into subgroups of 18-55, 56-69 and 70-plus years, and those subgroups contained about 160, 30 and 59 TCR-sequenced participants, respectively. Study-wide findings and limitations: No day 14 peak-response samples were available, so repertoires were characterized only after the peak T cell response. In the small 56-69-year group, the increase in depth fell short of significance, most likely because of low power. CD4 TCRs associated with the vaccine covered the entire spike protein, and the dominant responses were in regions 160-218 and 743-854. Nearly half of unique spike-specific TCRs reportedly recognized epitopes outside regions mutated in the B.1.351 and B.1.1.7 variants. Participants were mostly white British, with more females than males. The authors suggested clonal diversity may have been underestimated. Conclusions about previously exposed vaccinees are limited because only five or six AZD1222 recipients were SARS-CoV-2 seropositive at baseline. After two AZD1222 doses, spike-specific TCR breadth and depth were significantly higher than at day 0 and than in MenACWY recipients.

The time point label of this sample denotes: baseline before first vaccination. Vaccinee samples were obtained from the UK trials COV001 and COV002, which included a single-blind randomized controlled phase 2/3 trial of AZD1222 (ChAdOx1 nCoV-19) in healthy adults. For TCRbeta chain sequencing, PBMC samples from trial participants were taken at day 0 and at day 28 after the second dose. The CDR3 regions of human TCRbeta chains were subjected to immunosequencing. The authors' analysis ran thus. Repertoire TCRs were matched against a reference library of SARS-CoV-2-specific TCRs generated with the MIRA antigen-specificity platform. Breadth meant the fraction of unique TCRs that were SARS-CoV-2-associated, whereas depth meant the fraction of total T cells that were SARS-CoV-2-associated. Using the MIRA data, each spike-specific TCR was mapped to the spike region that the TCR reacts to and placed in a CD4 or CD8 class. Log10-transformed breadth and depth values were compared by one-way ANOVA with Sidak's multiple comparisons tests. Entries here come from immuneACCESS through TCRdb and include only in-frame sequences with V and J called. Some clones fail to appear in such tables; in the studies checked, an unresolved V gene covers under half of the shortfall, and the cause of the remainder is unknown. Clonal size and the V and J genes are those of that table, whereas D and trimming came from the DNA. Across this sample there are 140,000 to 150,000 clones, with 75% to 90% seen only once. The top ten clonotypes cover less than 9.5% of the sample.

Trimming costs V 0 bases and J 0 bases, and their ends lie 18 bases apart. Measured from the cysteine to the phenylalanine, the CDR3 is 20 residues long. The sequence is cut down to CDR3 DNA, 60 bases in frame from base 1. CDR1 is given as MGHRA and CDR2 as YSYEKL, both from the germline V gene. This clone appeared a single time. There is no known antigen for this receptor. No much larger clone is present one base from it, and per-base qualities are unavailable. The TCR was taken from an adult in good health. The V and J genes are TRBV4-1 and TRBJ1-6; TRBD1 might be the D gene, on 6 matching bases. This specimen consisted of peripheral blood, obtained on day 0 of AZD1222 vaccination. DNA sequence: TGCGCCAGCAGCCAAGATCAGTCGGGACAAGCAGGCTCCTATAATTCACCCCTCCACTTT. Its protein is CASSQDQSGQAGSYNSPLHF.